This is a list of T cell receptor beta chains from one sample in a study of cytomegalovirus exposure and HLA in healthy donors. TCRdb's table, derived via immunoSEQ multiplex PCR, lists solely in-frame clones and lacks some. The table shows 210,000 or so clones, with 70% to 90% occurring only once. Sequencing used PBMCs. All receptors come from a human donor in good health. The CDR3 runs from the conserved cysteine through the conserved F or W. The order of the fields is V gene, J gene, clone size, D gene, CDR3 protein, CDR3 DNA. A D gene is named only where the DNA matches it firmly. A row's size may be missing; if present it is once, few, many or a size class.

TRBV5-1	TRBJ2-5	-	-	CASSLDRETQYF	TGCGCCAGCAGCTTGGATAGAGAGACCCAGTACTTC
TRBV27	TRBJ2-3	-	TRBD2	CASSLGLAGVAQYFTDTQYF	TGTGCCAGCAGTTTGGGACTAGCGGGAGTTGCACAGTACTTCACAGATACGCAGTATTTT
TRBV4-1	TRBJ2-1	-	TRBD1	CASSPQGAGGYNEQFF	TGCGCCAGCAGCCCGCAGGGGGCGGGTGGGTACAATGAGCAGTTCTTC
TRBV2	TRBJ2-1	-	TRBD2	CASSEAVAGNSEQFF	TGTGCCAGCAGCGAAGCAGTAGCGGGAAATAGTGAGCAGTTCTTC
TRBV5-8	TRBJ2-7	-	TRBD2	CASSFGASLAGAYEQYF	TGTGCCAGCAGCTTTGGGGCGAGCCTAGCGGGAGCCTACGAGCAGTACTTC
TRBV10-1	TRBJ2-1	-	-	CASSETGNNEQFF	TGCGCCAGCAGTGAAACAGGGAACAATGAGCAGTTCTTC
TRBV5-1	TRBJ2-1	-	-	CASSPTGNEQFF	TGCGCCAGCAGCCCCACGGGGAATGAGCAGTTCTTC
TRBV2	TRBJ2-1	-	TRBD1	CASRGDSNEQFF	TGTGCCAGCAGGGGGGACAGCAATGAGCAGTTCTTC
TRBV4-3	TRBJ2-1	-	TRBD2	CASSRRLAGGPSEQFF	TGCGCCAGCAGCCGAAGACTAGCGGGAGGGCCTAGTGAGCAGTTCTTC
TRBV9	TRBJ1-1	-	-	CASSPQTLNTEAFF	TGTGCCAGCAGCCCCCAGACACTGAACACTGAAGCTTTCTTT
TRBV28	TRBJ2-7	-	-	CASSLGGPNYEQYF	TGTGCCAGCAGTTTGGGTGGGCCGAACTACGAGCAGTACTTC
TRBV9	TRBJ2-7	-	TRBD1	CASSAQGESSYEQYF	TGTGCCAGCAGCGCACAGGGGGAGAGCTCCTACGAGCAGTACTTC
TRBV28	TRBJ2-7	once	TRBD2	CASTTVSSGRNEQYF	TGTGCCAGCACCACCGTTTCTAGCGGGAGGAACGAGCAGTACTTC
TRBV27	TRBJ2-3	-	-	CASSLFAIVVGVGTDTQYF	TGTGCCAGCAGTTTATTCGCGATTGTAGTGGGAGTAGGCACAGATACGCAGTATTTT
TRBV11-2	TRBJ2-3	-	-	CASSLAGTPSTDTQYF	TGTGCCAGCAGCTTAGCTGGGACACCTAGCACAGATACGCAGTATTTT
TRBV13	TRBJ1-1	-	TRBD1	CASSLRNRGNTEAFF	TGTGCCAGCAGCCTTAGGAACAGGGGGAACACTGAAGCTTTCTTT
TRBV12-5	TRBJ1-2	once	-	CASGLVFVLNPNNYGYTF	TGTGCTAGTGGTTTAGTTTTCGTACTTAATCCTAATAACTATGGCTACACCTTC
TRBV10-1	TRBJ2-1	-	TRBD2	CASSESLAGNEQFF	TGCGCCAGCAGTGAGTCACTAGCGGGTAATGAGCAGTTCTTC
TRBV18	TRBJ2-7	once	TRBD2	CATRTSGESYEQYF	TGTGCCACCCGGACTAGCGGGGAATCCTACGAGCAGTACTTC
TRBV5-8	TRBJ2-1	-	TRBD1	CASSSGQNSYNEQFF	TGTGCCAGCAGCTCGGGACAGAACTCCTACAATGAGCAGTTCTTC